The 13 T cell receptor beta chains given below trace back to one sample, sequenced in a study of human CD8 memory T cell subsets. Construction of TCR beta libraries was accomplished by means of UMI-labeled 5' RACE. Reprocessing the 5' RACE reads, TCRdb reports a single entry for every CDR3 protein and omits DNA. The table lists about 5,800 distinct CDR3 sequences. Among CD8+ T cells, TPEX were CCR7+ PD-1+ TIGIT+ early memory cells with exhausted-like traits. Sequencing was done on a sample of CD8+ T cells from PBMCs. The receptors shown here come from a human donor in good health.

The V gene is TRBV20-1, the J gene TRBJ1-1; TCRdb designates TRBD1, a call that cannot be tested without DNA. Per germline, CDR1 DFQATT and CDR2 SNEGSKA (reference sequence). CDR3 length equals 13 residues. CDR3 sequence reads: CSAKGVFGTEAFF.

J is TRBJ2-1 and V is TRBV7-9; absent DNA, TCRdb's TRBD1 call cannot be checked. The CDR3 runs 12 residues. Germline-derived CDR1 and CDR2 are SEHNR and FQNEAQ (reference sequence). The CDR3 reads CASTPSAHEQFF.

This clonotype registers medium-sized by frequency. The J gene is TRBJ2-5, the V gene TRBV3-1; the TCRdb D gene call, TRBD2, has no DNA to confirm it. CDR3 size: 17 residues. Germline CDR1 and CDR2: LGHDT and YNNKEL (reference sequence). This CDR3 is CASSHIGTSGGAETQYF.

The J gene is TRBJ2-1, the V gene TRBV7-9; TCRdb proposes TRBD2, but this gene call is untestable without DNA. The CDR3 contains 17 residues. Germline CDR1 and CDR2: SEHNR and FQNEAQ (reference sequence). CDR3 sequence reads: CASSSASGVSSYNEQFF.

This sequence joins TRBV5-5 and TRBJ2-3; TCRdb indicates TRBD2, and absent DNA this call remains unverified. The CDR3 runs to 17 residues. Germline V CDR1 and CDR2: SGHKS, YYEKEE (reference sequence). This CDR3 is CASRPGLAGGYTDTQYF.

CDR3 sequence: CASSLNTILNTEAFF. The chain is built from TRBV5-4 and TRBJ1-1. The CDR3 contains 15 residues. Germline V gives CDR1 SGHNT, CDR2 YYREEE (reference sequence).

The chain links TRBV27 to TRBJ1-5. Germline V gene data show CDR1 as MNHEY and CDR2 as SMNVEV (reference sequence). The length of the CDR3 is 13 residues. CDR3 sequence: CASSFTANQPQHF.

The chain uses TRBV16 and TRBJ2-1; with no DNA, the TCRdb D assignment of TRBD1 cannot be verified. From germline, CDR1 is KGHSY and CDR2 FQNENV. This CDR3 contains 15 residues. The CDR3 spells CASSQIHGDPNEQFF. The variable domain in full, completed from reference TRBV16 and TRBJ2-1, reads GEEVAQTPKHLVRGEGQKAKLYCAPIKGHSYVFWYQQVLKNEFKFLISFQNENVFDETGMPKERFSAKCLPNSPCSLEIQATKLEDSAVYFCASSQIHGDPNEQFFGPGTRLTVL.

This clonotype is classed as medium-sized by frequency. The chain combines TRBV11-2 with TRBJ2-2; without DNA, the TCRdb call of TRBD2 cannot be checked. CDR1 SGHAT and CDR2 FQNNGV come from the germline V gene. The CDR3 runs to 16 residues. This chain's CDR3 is CASSLRGRPDTGELFF. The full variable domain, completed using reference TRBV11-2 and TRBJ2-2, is EAGVAQSPRYKIIEKRQSVAFWCNPISGHATLYWYQQILGQGPKLLIQFQNNGVVDDSQLPKDRFSAERLKGVDSTLKIQPAKLEDSAVYLCASSLRGRPDTGELFFGEGSRLTVL.

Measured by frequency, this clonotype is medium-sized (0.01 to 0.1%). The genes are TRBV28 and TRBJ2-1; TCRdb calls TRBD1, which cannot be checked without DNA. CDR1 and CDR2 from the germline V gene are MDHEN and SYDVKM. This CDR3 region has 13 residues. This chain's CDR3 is CASSYRDLDEQFF.

CDR3 region: CASRHGLTEAFF. The chain links TRBV6-1 to TRBJ1-1. This CDR3 is 12 amino acids long. Germline V gene sequence: CDR1 MNHNS, CDR2 SASEGT.

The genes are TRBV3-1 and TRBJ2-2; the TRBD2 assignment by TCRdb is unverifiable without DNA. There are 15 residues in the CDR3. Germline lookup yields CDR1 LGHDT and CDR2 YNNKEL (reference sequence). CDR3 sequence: CASTDTSGVHRELFF. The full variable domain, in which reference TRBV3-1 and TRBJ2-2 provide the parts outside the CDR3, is DTAVSQTPKYLVTQMGNDKSIKCEQNLGHDTMYWYKQDSKKFLKIMFSYNNKELIINETVPNRFSPKSPDKAHLNLHINSLELGDSAVYFCASTDTSGVHRELFFGEGSRLTVL.

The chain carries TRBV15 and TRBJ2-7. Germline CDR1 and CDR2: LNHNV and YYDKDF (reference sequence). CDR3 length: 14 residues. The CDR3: CATSRAGNPYEQYF. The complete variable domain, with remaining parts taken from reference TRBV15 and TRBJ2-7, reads DAMVIQNPRYQVTQFGKPVTLSCSQTLNHNVMYWYQQKSSQAPKLLFHYYDKDFNNEADTPDNFQSRRPNTSFCFLDIRSPGLGDTAMYLCATSRAGNPYEQYFGPGTRLTVT.